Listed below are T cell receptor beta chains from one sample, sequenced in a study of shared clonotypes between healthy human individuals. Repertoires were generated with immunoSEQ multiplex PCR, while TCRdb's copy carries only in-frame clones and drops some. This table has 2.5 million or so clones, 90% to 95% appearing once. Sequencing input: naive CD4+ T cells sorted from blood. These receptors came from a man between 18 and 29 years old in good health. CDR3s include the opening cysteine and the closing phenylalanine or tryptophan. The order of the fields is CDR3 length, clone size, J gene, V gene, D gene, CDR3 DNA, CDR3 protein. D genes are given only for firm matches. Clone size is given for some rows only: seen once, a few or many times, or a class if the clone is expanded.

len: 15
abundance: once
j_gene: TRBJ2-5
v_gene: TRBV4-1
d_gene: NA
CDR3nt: TGCGCCAGCAGCCAAGCTGGGGAATACCAAGAGACCCAGTACTTC
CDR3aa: CASSQAGEYQETQYF

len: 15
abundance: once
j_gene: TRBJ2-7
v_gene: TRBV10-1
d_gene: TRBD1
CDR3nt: TGCGCCAGCAGTCCTACGCGATCGACAGGGAACGAGCAGTACTTC
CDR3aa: CASSPTRSTGNEQYF

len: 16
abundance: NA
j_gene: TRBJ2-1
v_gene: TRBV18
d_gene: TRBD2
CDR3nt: TGTGCCAGCTCACCACCGTACGGGGGGGGCGACAATGAGCAGTTCTTC
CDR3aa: CASSPPYGGGDNEQFF

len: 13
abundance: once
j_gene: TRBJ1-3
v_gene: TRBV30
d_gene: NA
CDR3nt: TGTGCCTGGAGACCAAAATCTGGAAACACCATATATTTT
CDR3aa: CAWRPKSGNTIYF

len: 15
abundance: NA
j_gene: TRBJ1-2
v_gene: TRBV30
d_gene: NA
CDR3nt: TGTGCCTGGAGTGAAGGGACGGCGACGTCGTTTGGCTACACCTTC
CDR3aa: CAWSEGTATSFGYTF

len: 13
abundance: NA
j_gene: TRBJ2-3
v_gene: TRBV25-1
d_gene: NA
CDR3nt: TGTGCCAGCAGCCTGAGGGGTGCAGATACGCAGTATTTT
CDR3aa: CASSLRGADTQYF

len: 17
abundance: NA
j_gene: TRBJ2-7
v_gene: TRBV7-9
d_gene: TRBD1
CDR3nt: TGTGCCAGCAGCCCAGAACGCCGGGACAGCCCCACCTACGAGCAGTACTTC
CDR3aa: CASSPERRDSPTYEQYF

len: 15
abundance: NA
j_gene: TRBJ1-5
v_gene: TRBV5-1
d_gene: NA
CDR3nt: TGCGCCAGCAGCTTGTCTGGGGGTCTTAATCAGCCCCAGCATTTT
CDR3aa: CASSLSGGLNQPQHF

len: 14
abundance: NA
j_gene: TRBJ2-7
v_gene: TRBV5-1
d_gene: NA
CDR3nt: TGCGCCAGCAGCACCAACAAGCCGCTGGGCGAGCAGTACTTC
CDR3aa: CASSTNKPLGEQYF

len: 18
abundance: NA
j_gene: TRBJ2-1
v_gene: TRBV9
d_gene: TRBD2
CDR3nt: TGTGCCAGCAGCGTAGGTAGTAGCGGGGGCTCCTCCTACAATGAGCAGTTCTTC
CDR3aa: CASSVGSSGGSSYNEQFF

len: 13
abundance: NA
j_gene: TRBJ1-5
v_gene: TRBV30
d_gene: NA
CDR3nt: TGTGCCTGGAGTGCCGGGCGAAATCAGCCCCAGCATTTT
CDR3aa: CAWSAGRNQPQHF

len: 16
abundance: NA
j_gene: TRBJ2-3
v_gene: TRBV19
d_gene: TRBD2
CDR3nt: TGTGCCAGTAGTCTGGGGACTAGCGGCCTCACAGATACGCAGTATTTT
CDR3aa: CASSLGTSGLTDTQYF

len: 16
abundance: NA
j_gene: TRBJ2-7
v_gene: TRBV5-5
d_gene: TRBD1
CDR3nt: TGTGCCAGCAGCCTGGGCCCGGACAGGGGGAAGTACGAGCAGTACTTC
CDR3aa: CASSLGPDRGKYEQYF

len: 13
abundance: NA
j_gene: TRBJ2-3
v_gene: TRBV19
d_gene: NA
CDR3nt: TGTGCCAGTAGTATAGGGGGGCCACTGGGGCAGTATTTT
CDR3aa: CASSIGGPLGQYF

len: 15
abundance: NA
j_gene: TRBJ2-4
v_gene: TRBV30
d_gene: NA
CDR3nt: TGTGCCTGGAGTGGAAGAGCCGGAGCCAAAAACATTCAGTACTTC
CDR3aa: CAWSGRAGAKNIQYF

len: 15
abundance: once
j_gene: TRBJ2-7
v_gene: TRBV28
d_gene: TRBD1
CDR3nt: TGTGCCAGCAGTACGACTGGGGACAGGGGGCTCGAGCAGTACTTC
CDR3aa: CASSTTGDRGLEQYF

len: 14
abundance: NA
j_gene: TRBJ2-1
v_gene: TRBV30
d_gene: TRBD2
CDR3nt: TGTGGTGTTATGCGGGAGAAATCCTACAATGAGCAGTTCTTC
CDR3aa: CGVMREKSYNEQFF

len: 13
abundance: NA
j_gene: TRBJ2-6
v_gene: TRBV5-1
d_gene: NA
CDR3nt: TGCGCCAGCAGGGAATCTGGGGCCAACGTCCTGACTTTC
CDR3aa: CASRESGANVLTF

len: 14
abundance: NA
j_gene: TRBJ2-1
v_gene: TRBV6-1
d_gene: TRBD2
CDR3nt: TGTGCCGGATGGGCGGGGGGGGCCTCTGGTGAGCAGTTCTTC
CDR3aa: CAGWAGGASGEQFF

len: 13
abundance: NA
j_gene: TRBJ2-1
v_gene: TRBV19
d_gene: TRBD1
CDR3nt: TGTGCCAGTAGAGACCAGGGGGTTAATGAGCAGTTCTTC
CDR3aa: CASRDQGVNEQFF

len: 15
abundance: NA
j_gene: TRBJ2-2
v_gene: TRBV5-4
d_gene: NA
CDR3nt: TGTGCCAGCAGCTCGGACGGATTGAACACCGGGGAGCTGTTTTTT
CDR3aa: CASSSDGLNTGELFF

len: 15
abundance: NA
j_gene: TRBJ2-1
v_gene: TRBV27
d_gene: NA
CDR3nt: TGTGCCAGCAGCCCAAAGGGGGTGTCCTACAATGAGCAGTTCTTC
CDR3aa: CASSPKGVSYNEQFF

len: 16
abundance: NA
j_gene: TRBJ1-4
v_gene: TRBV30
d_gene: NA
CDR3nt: TGTGCCTGGGGAGGAATCGGGTTTACAACTAATGAAAAACTGTTTTTT
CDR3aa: CAWGGIGFTTNEKLFF

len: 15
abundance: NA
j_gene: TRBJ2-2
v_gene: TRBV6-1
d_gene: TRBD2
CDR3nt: TGTGCCAGCAGTGGCCCGCGGGAGGTCACCGGGGAGCTGTTTTTT
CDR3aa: CASSGPREVTGELFF

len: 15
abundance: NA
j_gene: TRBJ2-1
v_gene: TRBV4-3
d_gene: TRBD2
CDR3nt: TGCGCCAGCAGCCAAGCTCGGCGGGAGCTCAATGAGCAGTTCTTC
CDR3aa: CASSQARRELNEQFF

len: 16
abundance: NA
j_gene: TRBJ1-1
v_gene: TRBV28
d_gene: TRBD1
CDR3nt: TGTGCCAGCACTCCAGGGGGTACACACGGGTTCTTTGAAGCTTTCTTT
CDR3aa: CASTPGGTHGFFEAFF

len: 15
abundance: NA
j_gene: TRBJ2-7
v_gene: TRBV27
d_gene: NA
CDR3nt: TGTGCCAGCAGGCTAACAGGGTCTTATTCCTACGAGCAGTACTTC
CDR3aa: CASRLTGSYSYEQYF

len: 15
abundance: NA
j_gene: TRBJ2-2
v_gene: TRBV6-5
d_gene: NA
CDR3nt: TGTGCCAGCAGTTACTGGTTGGGGGCCACCGGGGAGCTGTTTTTT
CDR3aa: CASSYWLGATGELFF

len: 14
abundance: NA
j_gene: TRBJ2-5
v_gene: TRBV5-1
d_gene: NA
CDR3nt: TGCGCCAGCAGCTTGTGGAGACAGCTCGAGACCCAGTACTTC
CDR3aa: CASSLWRQLETQYF

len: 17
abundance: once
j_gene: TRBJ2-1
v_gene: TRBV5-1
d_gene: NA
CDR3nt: TGCGCCAGCAGCTTACAAGGGCCCCGGTCGCCCTACAATGAGCAGTTCTTC
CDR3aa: CASSLQGPRSPYNEQFF

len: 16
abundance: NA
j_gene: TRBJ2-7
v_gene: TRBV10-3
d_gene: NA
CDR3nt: TGTGCCATCAGTGAGCCAGAGACCGGATCTACCTACGAGCAGTACTTC
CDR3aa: CAISEPETGSTYEQYF

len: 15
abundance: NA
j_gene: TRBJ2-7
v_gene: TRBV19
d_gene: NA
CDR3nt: TGTGCCAGTAGTATAGATCCAACAGGGAACTACGAGCAGTACTTC
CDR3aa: CASSIDPTGNYEQYF

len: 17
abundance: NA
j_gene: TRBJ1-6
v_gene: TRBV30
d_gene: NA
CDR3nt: TGTGCCTGGAGCCGGCGGGGGGCCGGCTCCTATAATTCACCCCTCCGCTTT
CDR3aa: CAWSRRGAGSYNSPLRF

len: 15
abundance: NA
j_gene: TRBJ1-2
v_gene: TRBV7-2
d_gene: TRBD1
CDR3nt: TGTGCCAGCAGCTTAGTGACAGGGTCTAACTATGGCTACACCTTC
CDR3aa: CASSLVTGSNYGYTF

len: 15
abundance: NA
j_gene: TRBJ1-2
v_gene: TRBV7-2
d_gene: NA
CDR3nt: TGTGCCAGCAGCTTAGGAGACTACAGTAACTATGGCTACACCTTC
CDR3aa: CASSLGDYSNYGYTF

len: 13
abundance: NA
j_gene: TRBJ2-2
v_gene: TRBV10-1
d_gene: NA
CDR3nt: TGCGCCAGCAGTGATGCGGCGGAGGGGGAGCTGTTTTTT
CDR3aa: CASSDAAEGELFF

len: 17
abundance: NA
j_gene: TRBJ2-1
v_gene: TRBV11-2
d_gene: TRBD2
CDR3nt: TGTGCCAGCAGCCGCCGACTAGCGGGAGATGGGGGCAATGAGCAGTTCTTC
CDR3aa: CASSRRLAGDGGNEQFF

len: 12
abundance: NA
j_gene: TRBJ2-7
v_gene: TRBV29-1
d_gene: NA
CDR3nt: TGCAGCGTTGAGGCAGGGGACTACGAGCAGTACTTC
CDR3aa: CSVEAGDYEQYF

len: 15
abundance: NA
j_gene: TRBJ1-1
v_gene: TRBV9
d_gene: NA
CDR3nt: TGTGCCAGCAGCTCGGGAGTTGGGGCAACCACTGAAGCTTTCTTT
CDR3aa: CASSSGVGATTEAFF

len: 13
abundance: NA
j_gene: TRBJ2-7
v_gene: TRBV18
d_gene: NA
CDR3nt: TGTGCCAGCTCACCCGGCACGCCGTGGGAGCAGTACTTC
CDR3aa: CASSPGTPWEQYF

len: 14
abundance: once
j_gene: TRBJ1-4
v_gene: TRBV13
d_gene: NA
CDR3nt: TGTGCCAGCAGCTTTCTGATGGGGGGCGAAAAACTGTTTTTT
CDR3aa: CASSFLMGGEKLFF

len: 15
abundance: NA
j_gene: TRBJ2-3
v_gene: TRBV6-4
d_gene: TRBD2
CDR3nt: TGTGCCAGCAGTGACTCATGGACTAGCCCAGATACGCAGTATTTT
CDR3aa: CASSDSWTSPDTQYF

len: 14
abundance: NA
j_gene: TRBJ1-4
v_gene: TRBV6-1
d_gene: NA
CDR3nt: TGTGCCAGCAGTGACGACAGGCTAAATGAAAAACTGTTTTTT
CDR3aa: CASSDDRLNEKLFF

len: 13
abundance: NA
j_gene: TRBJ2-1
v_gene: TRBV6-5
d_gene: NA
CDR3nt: TGTGCCAGCAGCTCCAGACTCTACAATGAGCAGTTCTTC
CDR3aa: CASSSRLYNEQFF

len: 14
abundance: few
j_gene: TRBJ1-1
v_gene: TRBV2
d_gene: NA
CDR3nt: TGTGCCAGCAGTGACAGGTTAAAGAACACTGAAGCTTTCTTT
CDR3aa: CASSDRLKNTEAFF

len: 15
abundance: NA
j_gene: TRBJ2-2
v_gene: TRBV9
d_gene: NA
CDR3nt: TGTGCCAGCAGCGTAGGACTATTGGTCACCGGGGAGCTGTTTTTT
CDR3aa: CASSVGLLVTGELFF

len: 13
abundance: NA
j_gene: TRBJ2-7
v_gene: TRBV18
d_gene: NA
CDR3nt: TGTGCCAGCTCACCGGCCTCCTCCTACGAGCAGTACTTC
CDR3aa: CASSPASSYEQYF

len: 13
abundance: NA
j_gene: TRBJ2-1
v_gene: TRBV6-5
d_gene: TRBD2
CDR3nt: TGTGCCAGCAGTTCCGTAGCGGGAGAGGAGCAGTTCTTC
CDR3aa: CASSSVAGEEQFF

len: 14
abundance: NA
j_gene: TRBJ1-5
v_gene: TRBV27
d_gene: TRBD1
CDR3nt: TGTGCCAGCAGTGGGACAGGCGGTAATCAGCCCCAGCATTTT
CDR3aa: CASSGTGGNQPQHF

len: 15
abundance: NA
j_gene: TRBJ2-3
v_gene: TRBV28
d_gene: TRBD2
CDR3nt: TGTGCCAGCACAGGGACTAGCTTGGGCACAGATACGCAGTATTTT
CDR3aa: CASTGTSLGTDTQYF

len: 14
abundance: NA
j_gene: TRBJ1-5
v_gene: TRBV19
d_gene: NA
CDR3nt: TGTGCCAGTAGTCGCACAGCCCGCAATCAGCCCCAGCATTTT
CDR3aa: CASSRTARNQPQHF